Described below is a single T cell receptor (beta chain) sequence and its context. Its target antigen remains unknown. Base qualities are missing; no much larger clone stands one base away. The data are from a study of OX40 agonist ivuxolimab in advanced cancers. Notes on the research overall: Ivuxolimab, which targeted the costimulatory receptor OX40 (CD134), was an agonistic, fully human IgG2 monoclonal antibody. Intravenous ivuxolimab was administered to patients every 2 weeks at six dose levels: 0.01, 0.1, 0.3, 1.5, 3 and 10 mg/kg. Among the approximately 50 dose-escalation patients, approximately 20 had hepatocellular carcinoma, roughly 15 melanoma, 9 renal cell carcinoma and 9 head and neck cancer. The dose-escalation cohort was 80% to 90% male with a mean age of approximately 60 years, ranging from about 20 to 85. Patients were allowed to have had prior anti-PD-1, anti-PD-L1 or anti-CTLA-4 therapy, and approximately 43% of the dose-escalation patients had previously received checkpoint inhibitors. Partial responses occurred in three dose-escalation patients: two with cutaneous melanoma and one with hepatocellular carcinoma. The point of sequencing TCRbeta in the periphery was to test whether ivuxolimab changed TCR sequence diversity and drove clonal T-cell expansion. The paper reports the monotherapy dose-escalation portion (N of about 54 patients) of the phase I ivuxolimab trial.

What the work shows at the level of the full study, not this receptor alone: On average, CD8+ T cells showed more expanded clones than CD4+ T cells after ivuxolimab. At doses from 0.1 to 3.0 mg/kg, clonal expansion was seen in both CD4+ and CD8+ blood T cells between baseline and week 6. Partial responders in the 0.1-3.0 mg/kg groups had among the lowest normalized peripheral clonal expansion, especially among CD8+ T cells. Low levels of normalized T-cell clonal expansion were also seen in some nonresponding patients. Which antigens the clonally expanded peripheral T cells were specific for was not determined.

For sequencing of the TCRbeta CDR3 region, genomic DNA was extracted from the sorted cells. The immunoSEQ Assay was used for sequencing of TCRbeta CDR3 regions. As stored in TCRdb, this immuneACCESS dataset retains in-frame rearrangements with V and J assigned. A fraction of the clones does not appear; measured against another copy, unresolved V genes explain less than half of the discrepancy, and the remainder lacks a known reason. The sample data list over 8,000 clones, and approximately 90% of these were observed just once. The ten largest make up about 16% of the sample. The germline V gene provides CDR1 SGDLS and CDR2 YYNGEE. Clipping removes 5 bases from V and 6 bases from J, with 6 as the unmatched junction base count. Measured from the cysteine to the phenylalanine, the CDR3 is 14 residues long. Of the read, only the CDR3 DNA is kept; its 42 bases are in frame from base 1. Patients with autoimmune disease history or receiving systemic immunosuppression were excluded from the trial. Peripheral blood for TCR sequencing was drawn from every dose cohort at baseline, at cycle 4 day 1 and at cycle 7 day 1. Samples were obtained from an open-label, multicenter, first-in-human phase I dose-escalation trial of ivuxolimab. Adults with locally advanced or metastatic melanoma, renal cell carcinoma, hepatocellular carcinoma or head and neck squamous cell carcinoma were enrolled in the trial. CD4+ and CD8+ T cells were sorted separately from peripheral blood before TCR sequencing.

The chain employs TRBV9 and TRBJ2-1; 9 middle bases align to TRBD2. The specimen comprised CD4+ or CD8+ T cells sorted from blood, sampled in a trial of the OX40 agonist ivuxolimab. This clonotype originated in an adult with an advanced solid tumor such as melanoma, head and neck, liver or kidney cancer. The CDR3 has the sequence CASRPGLAGNEQFF. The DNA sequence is TGTGCCAGCAGGCCGGGACTAGCTGGCAATGAGCAGTTCTTC. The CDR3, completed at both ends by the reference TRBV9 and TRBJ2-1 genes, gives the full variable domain DSGVTQTPKHLITATGQRVTLRCSPRSGDLSVYWYQQSLDQGLQFLIQYYNGEERAKGNILERFSAQQFPDLHSELNLSSLELGDSALYFCASRPGLAGNEQFFGPGTRLTVL.